The 5 T cell receptor beta chains below come from one sample, sequenced in a study of blood T cell repertoires in COVID-19. Data came from immunoSEQ multiplex PCR; TCRdb stores just in-frame clones and leaves some out. Found here are about 36,000 clones, about nine tenths of them singletons; the top ten hold around 5%. The source material was peripheral blood. The source of these receptors is a human donor in a cohort sampled during active COVID-19.

The CDR3 region is CASSDEGVRNSPLHF. The CDR3 DNA reads as TGTGCCAGCAGTGATGAGGGGGTTAGGAATTCACCCCTCCACTTT. V is TRBV2 and J is TRBJ1-6; D is perhaps TRBD1 (6 bases). From germline, CDR1 is SNHLY and CDR2 FYNNEI. The CDR3 has 15 amino acids. V shed 3 bases and J shed 7 bases, with 13 bases lying between them.

J is TRBJ2-7 and V is TRBV6-2 or TRBV6-3; 9 bases are shared with TRBD1. V gave up 6 bases and J gave up 1 base; unmatched junction bases: 7. This CDR3 is built from 15 residues. Germline lookup yields CDR1 MNHEY and CDR2 SVGEGT. The CDR3 sequence: CASSLTGTGSYEQYF. Written as DNA, the CDR3 is TGTGCCAGCAGCCTCACCGGGACAGGGTCCTACGAGCAGTACTTC.

This clone was detected once. The chain recombines TRBV28 with TRBJ2-7, with D possibly being TRBD1 (6 bases). V was clipped by 7 bases and J by 2 bases, with 15 bases between them. The germline V gene encodes CDR1 MDHEN and CDR2 SYDVKM. CDR3 length: 14 residues. The DNA of the CDR3 is TGTGCCAGCATTAAAAGGGGGTTTCCCTACGAGCAGTACTTC. As protein: CASIKRGFPYEQYF.

The genes are TRBV7-8 and TRBJ1-5; the D is unclear. Looked up from germline, CDR1 is SGHVS and CDR2 is FQNEAQ. V was pared by 0 bases and J by 3 bases, with 9 bases between. CDR3 length: 15 amino acids. CDR3 in DNA: TGTGCCAGCAGCTTAGCAGGCGGTGCCAATCAGCCCCAGCATTTT. Translation gives CASSLAGGANQPQHF.

The V call is TRBV30, the J call TRBJ1-3, with a possible D match to TRBD1 (6 bases). The CDR3 runs 14 residues. The V and J ends lost 4 bases and 7 bases respectively, with 17 bases between them. Germline V gene data show CDR1 as GTSNPN and CDR2 as SVGIG (reference sequence). The CDR3 sequence is CAWILPGDANTIYF. The CDR3 DNA sequence: TGTGCCTGGATACTCCCAGGGGATGCGAACACCATATATTTT. The full variable domain, completed using reference TRBV30 and TRBJ1-3, is SQTIHQWPATLVQPVGSPLSLECTVEGTSNPNLYWYRQAAGRGLQLLFYSVGIGQISSEVPQNLSASRPQDRQFILSSKKLLLSDSGFYLCAWILPGDANTIYFGEGSWLTVV.